The 30 T cell receptor beta chains reported below all come from one sample, sequenced in a study of response to subunit inactivated influenza vaccine. TCRdb re-called the RT-PCR reads through MiXCR, storing one row per CDR3 protein. Among just under 550,000 distinct CDR3 sequences listed, 20% to 25% were seen once. These data were also filed under a second study, of T cells expressing NK-cell markers. That paper states: The TCR beta cDNA came from 5'RACE template switching with UMIs.

The sample in question was CD4+ T cells sorted from PBMCs, obtained less than 13 days after vaccination. These receptors were collected from a man between 45 and 60 years old who received an inactivated influenza vaccine.

This clonotype was recorded only once. V gene TRBV3-1 combines with J gene TRBJ2-6; no firm D call. From germline, CDR1 is LGHDT and CDR2 YNNKEL (reference sequence). CDR3 length: 16 amino acids. Trimming left V 2 bases short and J 0 bases short, with 8 bases between. This chain's CDR3 is CASSQQASSGANVLTF. DNA of the CDR3: TGTGCCAGCAGCCAACAGGCTAGCTCTGGGGCCAACGTCCTGACTTTC.

The chain carries TRBV15 and TRBJ2-3, with unresolved D. V was clipped by 5 bases and J by 2 bases, with 11 bases between them. Germline V gene data show CDR1 as LNHNV and CDR2 as YYDKDF (reference sequence). CDR3 length equals 14 residues. CDR3 coding DNA: TGTGCCACCAGCGGTTTACAACCCACAGATACGCAGTATTTT. Translating it yields CATSGLQPTDTQYF.

The chain links TRBV7-2 to TRBJ2-7; D is undetermined. This CDR3 contains 14 residues. V lost 2 bases and J 6 bases, leaving 14 bases between the germline ends. CDR1 SGHTA and CDR2 FQGNSA come from the germline V gene. The CDR3, as DNA: TGTGCCAGCAGCTTACGTCCTTGGCAGAGCGAGCAGTACTTC. Amino acid sequence: CASSLRPWQSEQYF.

This clonotype was found a few times. The CDR3 is CASSLVPGNTGELFF. CDR3 bases: TGCGCCAGCAGCTTGGTTCCAGGGAACACCGGGGAGCTGTTTTTT. The chain employs TRBV5-1 and TRBJ2-2; no clear D. The CDR3 has 15 residues. CDR1 and CDR2 (germline): SGHRS, YFSETQ. V gave up 0 bases and J gave up 1 base, with 7 bases separating them.

V is TRBV3-1 and J is TRBJ2-2; D is ambiguous. CDR1 is LGHDT and CDR2 is YNNKEL in the germline V gene (reference sequence). V lost 4 bases, J lost 0 bases, and 9 bases lay in between. This CDR3 spans 15 amino acids. CDR3 sequence reads: CASSRWIPNTGELFF. Here the CDR3 DNA reads TGTGCCAGCAGCCGATGGATCCCGAACACCGGGGAGCTGTTTTTT.

The V and J genes are TRBV12-3 or TRBV12-4 and TRBJ1-4; D remains ambiguous. The CDR3 sequence is 17 residues long. V shed 1 base and J shed 4 bases, with 16 bases lying between them. CDR3 amino acids: CASSLGSGGWGNEKLFF. The CDR3 DNA sequence: TGTGCCAGCAGTTTAGGGTCCGGAGGGTGGGGTAATGAAAAACTGTTTTTT.

In this sample, this clonotype turned up a few times. This rearrangement joins TRBV5-1 to TRBJ2-2; D unresolved. Germline values: CDR1 SGHRS, CDR2 YFSETQ. V was trimmed by 3 bases and J by 0 bases, leaving 9 bases between them. The CDR3 loop spans 15 amino acids. CDR3 nucleotide sequence: TGCGCCAGCAGCTCCGGACCGACGAACACCGGGGAGCTGTTTTTT. Its protein product is CASSSGPTNTGELFF. The full variable domain, with the rest looked up from reference TRBV5-1 and TRBJ2-2, is KAGVTQTPRYLIKTRGQQVTLSCSPISGHRSVSWYQQTPGQGLQFLFEYFSETQRNKGNFPGRFSGRQFSNSRSEMNVSTLELGDSALYLCASSSGPTNTGELFFGEGSRLTVL.

This clonotype occurred a few times. CDR3 in amino acids: CASSLGGFARATDTQYF. DNA of the CDR3: TGTGCCAGCAGCTTAGGAGGCTTTGCTCGTGCCACAGATACGCAGTATTTT. The V and J genes are TRBV7-6 and TRBJ2-3; D unclear. Germline V gives CDR1 SGHVS, CDR2 FNYEAQ. Trimming shortened V by 1 base and J by 2 bases, and 16 bases separated the two germline ends. The CDR3 has 17 residues.

This clonotype has ten or more counts. V usage is TRBV3-1 and J usage is TRBJ2-5, with TRBD2 identical over 12 bases. Germline loops: CDR1 LGHDT, CDR2 YNNKEL (reference sequence). The CDR3 is 15 amino acids. J gave up 4 bases and V 1 base, and 1 base lay outside the gene matches. CDR3 protein: CASSQGLAGAETQYF. CDR3 nucleotides: TGTGCCAGCAGCCAAGGACTAGCGGGGGCAGAGACCCAGTACTTC.

The table lists this clonotype with many counts. This rearrangement joins TRBV20-1 to TRBJ1-2; D call uncertain. This CDR3 region has 12 residues. V lost 2 bases and J 0 bases, leaving 4 bases between the germline ends. The germline CDR1 and CDR2 sequences are DFQATT and SNEGSKA (reference sequence). The CDR3 sequence: CSARYANYGYTF. The CDR3 DNA reads TGCAGTGCTAGATACGCTAACTATGGCTACACCTTC.

The chain uses TRBV28 and TRBJ1-5; no definite D call. CDR3 length equals 16 residues. V dropped 3 bases and J dropped 0 bases, with 12 bases sitting between them. Germline assignment: CDR1 MDHEN and CDR2 SYDVKM. The CDR3 DNA reads as TGTGCCAGCAGTTTGCACATGGGATATAGCAATCAGCCCCAGCATTTT. It specifies CASSLHMGYSNQPQHF.

This clonotype was seen at least ten times. The chain is built from TRBV5-1 and TRBJ2-1; the match to TRBD2 covers 7 bases. The CDR3 length is 16 residues. V lost 4 bases, J lost 3 bases, and 10 bases stayed unmatched. Germline loops: CDR1 SGHRS, CDR2 YFSETQ. The CDR3 DNA reads as TGCGCCAGCAGCCCTGGGGTAGCGGGTAACTACAATGAGCAGTTCTTC. This encodes CASSPGVAGNYNEQFF.

The chain combines TRBV20-1 with TRBJ2-5; the match to TRBD1 covers 10 bases. The trim removed 0 bases at V and 10 bases at J, leaving 11 bases unmatched. From germline, CDR1 is DFQATT and CDR2 SNEGSKA (reference sequence). This CDR3 comprises 15 residues. In DNA, the CDR3 is TGCAGTGCTAGAGATTGGCAGGACAGGGGGGCTTACCAGTACTTC. Its protein is CSARDWQDRGAYQYF.

This clonotype appeared a few times. The chain is built from TRBV28 and TRBJ2-1, with TRBD1 identical over 7 bases. Unmatched junction bases numbered 5, after V lost 6 bases and J lost 0 bases. The length of the CDR3 is 15 residues. Germline values: CDR1 MDHEN, CDR2 SYDVKM. The CDR3 loop reads CASRTGSSSYNEQFF. CDR3 nucleotide sequence: TGTGCCAGCAGGACAGGGTCGAGCTCCTACAATGAGCAGTTCTTC. Full variable domain (missing parts from reference TRBV28 and TRBJ2-1): DVKVTQSSRYLVKRTGEKVFLECVQDMDHENMFWYRQDPGLGLRLIYFSYDVKMKEKGDIPEGYSVSREKKERFSLILESASTNQTSMYLCASRTGSSSYNEQFFGPGTRLTVL.

This clonotype has just a few counts. This chain joins TRBV5-6 and TRBJ2-1, with 9 nucleotides matching TRBD2. The germline V gene has CDR1 SGHDT and CDR2 YYEEEE. The V gene end was trimmed by 0 bases and the J gene end by 4 bases; junction bases not matched to a gene: 14. The CDR3 length is 19 residues. Written as DNA, the CDR3 is TGTGCCAGCAGCTTGGTTGAGTGGAGGACTAGCGTAGTATACAATGAGCAGTTCTTC. Translated, it gives CASSLVEWRTSVVYNEQFF.

There are a few counts of this clonotype. The chain employs TRBV7-8 and TRBJ2-5; TRBD2 might be the D (6 bases). Trimming took 8 bases from V and 2 from J, leaving 18 bases between them. This CDR3 spans 15 amino acids. The germline CDR1 and CDR2 sequences are SGHVS and FQNEAQ. Written as DNA, the CDR3 is TGTGCCAGCTCACTGCGGGACTCCGGTCAAGAGACCCAGTACTTC. It is translated as CASSLRDSGQETQYF.

This clonotype was detected a few times. The rearrangement joins TRBV11-2 to TRBJ1-5; 9 bases are shared with TRBD1. The ends lost 1 base at V and 2 bases at J; junction bases unmatched: 15. There are 20 residues in the CDR3. The germline V gene encodes CDR1 SGHAT and CDR2 FQNNGV. The CDR3 sequence: CASSLVRYSLTGGGNQPQHF. The CDR3 DNA reads as TGTGCCAGCAGCTTAGTTCGATATAGCCTAACAGGGGGCGGCAATCAGCCCCAGCATTTT.

This clonotype was picked up a small number of times. The CDR3 sequence: CATSGTSTSGGVSTADTQYF. In DNA form, the CDR3 reads TGTGCCACCAGCGGAACCTCAACTAGCGGGGGGGTTAGCACGGCAGATACGCAGTATTTT. The V call is TRBV24-1, the J call TRBJ2-3; 13 nucleotides agree with TRBD2. Germline loops: CDR1 KGHDR, CDR2 SFDVKD. The CDR3 is 20 amino acids. J was trimmed by 4 bases and V by 7 bases; bases with no gene match: 19.

This clonotype was counted a few times. CDR3 loop: CASSDYPSSYNEQFF. CDR3 DNA sequence: TGTGCCAGCAGTGACTACCCCAGCTCCTACAATGAGCAGTTCTTC. The rearrangement joins TRBV12-3 or TRBV12-4 to TRBJ2-1, with D perhaps TRBD2 (5 bases). Deletions cut 5 bases from V and 0 bases from J, with 11 bases between. This CDR3 comprises 15 residues.

This clonotype was observed a handful of times. This rearrangement joins TRBV2 to TRBJ1-5; D ambiguous. This CDR3 has 15 amino acids. V lost 1 base and J lost 7, with 14 bases in between. From germline, CDR1 is SNHLY and CDR2 FYNNEI. The CDR3 protein is CASSEELVGGQPQHF. CDR3 bases: TGTGCCAGCAGTGAAGAGCTGGTAGGAGGCCAGCCCCAGCATTTT.

The chain is built from TRBV6-1 and TRBJ1-1, with unresolved D. The CDR3 covers 15 residues. Germline values: CDR1 MNHNS, CDR2 SASEGT. Trimming pared 7 bases from V and 0 bases from J, leaving 15 bases between. The CDR3 DNA follows: TGTGCCAGCACCCTATCGGGAGGTGTGAACACTGAAGCTTTCTTT. Translation: CASTLSGGVNTEAFF.

A few counts support this clonotype. This chain uses TRBV29-1 with TRBJ2-5, with a tentative D call TRBD1 (5 bases). The CDR3 contains 13 residues. CDR1 is SQVTM and CDR2 is ANQGSEA in the germline V gene. V was trimmed by 6 bases and J by 5 bases, leaving 16 bases between them. The CDR3 spells CSVVSGYSETQYF. CDR3 DNA: TGCAGCGTAGTATCAGGGTATTCGGAGACCCAGTACTTC.

V usage is TRBV12-3 or TRBV12-4 and J usage is TRBJ2-5, with unresolved D. CDR3 length: 15 amino acids. Trimming pared 1 base from V and 7 bases from J, leaving 16 bases between. CDR3 bases: TGTGCCAGCAGTTTAGGTTCGACCCCCCTAATGACCCAGTACTTC. Translation gives CASSLGSTPLMTQYF.

This clonotype has more than one count but fewer than ten. One junction end disagrees with the germline gene, perhaps due to a read error. This chain uses TRBV19 with TRBJ2-5, with a weak D call TRBD2 (5 bases). This CDR3 region has 11 residues. From germline, CDR1 is LNHDA and CDR2 SQIVND (reference sequence). The CDR3 DNA follows: TGTGCCAGTAGCGCTCCGGGAAAGCTGGACTTC. Translating gives CASSAPGKLDF.

V usage is TRBV5-4 and J usage is TRBJ1-2, with a tentative D call TRBD1 (5 bases). Trimming shortened V by 4 bases and J by 4 bases, and 14 bases separated the two germline ends. Germline V gives CDR1 SGHNT, CDR2 YYREEE (reference sequence). The CDR3 has 14 amino acids. The CDR3 loop reads CASSPVGRTYGYTF. In DNA form, the CDR3 reads TGTGCCAGCAGCCCTGTGGGACGGACCTATGGCTACACCTTC.

J is TRBJ1-1 and V is TRBV29-1; D is unresolved. Per germline, CDR1 SQVTM and CDR2 ANQGSEA. The CDR3 spans 12 residues. Trimming removed 7 bases from V and 1 base from J, with 10 bases in between. CDR3 protein: CSATLTNTEAFF. The CDR3 nucleotides are TGCAGCGCGACACTGACGAACACTGAAGCTTTCTTT.

This clonotype was seen at least ten times. One end of the junction is discordant with germline, which a read error may explain. This rearrangement joins TRBV5-5 to TRBJ2-1; perhaps TRBD2 as D (7 bases). The germline CDR1 and CDR2 sequences are SGHKS and YYEKEE (reference sequence). The CDR3 is 15 residues long. The DNA for the CDR3 is TGTGCCAGCAGTTTGGAGGGGGGGACGTACAATGAGCAGTTCTTC. It specifies CASSLEGGTYNEQFF.

The chain has TRBV6-2 or TRBV6-3 and TRBJ2-3, with D tentatively TRBD1 or TRBD2 (5 bases each). The length of the CDR3 is 14 residues. Trimming pared 6 bases from V and 4 bases from J, leaving 14 bases between. Germline values: CDR1 MNHEY, CDR2 SVGEGT. CDR3 sequence reads: CASSLWGTSDTQYF. DNA of the CDR3: TGTGCCAGCAGCCTCTGGGGGACCTCAGATACGCAGTATTTT.

This clonotype was counted only a few times. The rearrangement uses TRBV5-1 and TRBJ1-1, with 12 bases fitting TRBD1. The CDR3 is 14 amino acids. J lost 4 bases, V lost 4 bases, and 2 bases had no gene match. Germline assignment: CDR1 SGHRS and CDR2 YFSETQ. The CDR3 nucleotides are TGCGCCAGCAGCAAGGGACAGGGGGCCACTGAAGCTTTCTTT. It encodes CASSKGQGATEAFF.

The CDR3 loop reads CAISDENTQYF. The CDR3 DNA reads as TGTGCCATCAGTGACGAAAATACGCAGTATTTT. This chain uses TRBV10-3 with TRBJ2-3, with D unclear. Deletions cut 3 bases from V and 7 bases from J, with 5 bases between. Germline CDR1 ENHRY, CDR2 SYGVKD. This CDR3 is built from 11 residues.